This T cell receptor beta chain was sequenced for a study of cytomegalovirus exposure and HLA in healthy donors. Germline lookup yields CDR1 SSHAT and CDR2 FNYEAQ (reference sequence). The CDR3 loop spans 14 amino acids. Primers for the PCR totalled 60 Vbeta and 13 Jbeta. Sequenced by immunoSEQ multiplex PCR; TCRdb stores in-frame clones only, minus some. The sample yields about 130,000 clones, less than 80% seen once. Concerning this clone itself: At one of its ends the junction is not consistent with the germline gene, which may arise from a read error.

The specimen sequenced was PBMCs. This sequence joins TRBV7-7 and TRBJ2-5; D may match TRBD1 or TRBD2 (5 bases each). This receptor was identified in a woman aged 50 to 60 in good health and CMV-seronegative. The CDR3 loop reads CASSLAPREETQYF. The DNA of the CDR3 is TGTGCTAGCAGCTTAGCGCCCAGGGAAGAGACCCAGTACTTC.